This T cell receptor (beta chain) was obtained from a study of OX40 agonist ivuxolimab in advanced cancers. As for the study in general: Partial responses were observed in three patients, of whom one had hepatocellular carcinoma and two had cutaneous melanoma.

Of note for this clone: Its antigen is as yet unknown.

CDR3 size: 14 residues. The germline CDR1 and CDR2 sequences are SGHNT and YYREEE (reference sequence). V was pared by 3 bases and J by 1 base, with 3 bases of the junction left unmatched. Assay used: immunoSEQ multiplex PCR; TCRdb lists only in-frame clones, some missing. The sample carries fewer than 55,000 clones, approximately 90% recorded once. Broader study findings: At 0.1 to 3.0 mg/kg and by week 6, clonal expansion occurred in CD4+ and CD8+ blood T cells.

Sequences were derived from CD4+ or CD8+ T cells sorted from blood, sampled in a trial of the OX40 agonist ivuxolimab. This sequence was found in an adult with an advanced solid tumor such as melanoma, head and neck, liver or kidney cancer. The rearrangement links TRBV5-4 to TRBJ2-5; TRBD1 matches 7 bases. Written as DNA, the CDR3 is TGTGCCAGCAGCTCCACAGGGGCCCAAGAGACCCAGTACTTC. As protein: CASSSTGAQETQYF.